This T cell receptor (beta chain) was observed in a study of cytomegalovirus exposure and HLA in healthy donors. Study overall: Later, an analysis reported that the 130 or so validation repertoires had used the same platform as the approximately 680 first-cohort repertoires. Study-wide results and limits: As was reported, the classifier diagnosed cytomegalovirus status with high specificity and sensitivity. Through in vitro validation, three CMV-associated chains were shown to be specific for CMV antigens.

Donors came from a validation cohort of fewer than 150 subjects, distinct from the first 666-subject cohort. V dropped 0 bases and J dropped 7 bases, with 19 bases sitting between them. The CDR3 has 17 residues. Per germline, CDR1 MDHEN and CDR2 SYDVKM. The assay was immunoSEQ multiplex PCR, and TCRdb's table has in-frame clones only and misses some. Among 250,000 to 400,000 clones listed, 88% were seen once. Points on this clone: Its specificity is unknown.

This receptor was taken from a man younger than 45 in good health and CMV-seronegative. The J gene is TRBJ1-5, the V gene TRBV28; perhaps TRBD1 as D (5 bases). The specimen was PBMCs. CDR3 DNA sequence: TGTGCCAGCAGTTTATGGCAGATCGGGGGTTTTGGCCAGCCCCAGCATTTT. Protein: CASSLWQIGGFGQPQHF.